The 5 T cell receptor beta chains given below trace back to one sample, sequenced in a study of OX40 agonist ivuxolimab in advanced cancers. Only in-frame clones appear in the TCRdb table, and some are missing; sequencing was by immunoSEQ multiplex PCR. Of fewer than 70,000 clones in the sample, about 81% were seen once. Source: CD4+ or CD8+ T cells sorted from blood, taken in a trial of the OX40 agonist ivuxolimab. The receptors originated from an adult with an advanced solid tumor such as melanoma, head and neck, liver or kidney cancer.

This chain connects TRBV6-5 to TRBJ2-7, with TRBD2 matching 7 bases. This CDR3 comprises 13 residues. Trimming at V came to 4 bases and at J to 4 bases, leaving 4 bases not matched to a gene. CDR1 MNHEY and CDR2 SVGAGI come from the germline V gene. Here the CDR3 DNA reads TGTGCCAGCAGTTCTCTAGCGGCTTACGAGCAGTACTTC. This codes for CASSSLAAYEQYF.

The table lists this clone with a few counts. The V and J genes are TRBV19 and TRBJ2-2; tentatively, D is TRBD1 (6 bases). The CDR3 spans 14 residues. CDR1 LNHDA and CDR2 SQIVND come from the germline V gene (reference sequence). The ends were cut back, 0 bases at V and 7 bases at J, with 9 bases in the middle. CDR3 in amino acids: CASSIDNRVGELFF. The CDR3 region has the DNA TGTGCCAGTAGTATAGACAACAGGGTCGGGGAGCTGTTTTTT.

This clone occurred a few times. V and J are TRBV7-9 and TRBJ2-7, with a possible D match to TRBD2 (6 bases). Trimming removed 3 bases at V and 7 bases at J, with 16 bases between. The CDR3 totals 14 residues. CDR1 and CDR2 (germline): SEHNR, FQNEAQ (reference sequence). The CDR3: CASSFGQSAGEQYF. DNA of the CDR3: TGTGCCAGCAGCTTCGGACAATCGGCGGGGGAGCAGTACTTC.

The chain uses TRBV6-1 and TRBJ2-7, with 8 bases that match TRBD2. Germline CDR1 MNHNS, CDR2 SASEGT. With V trimmed by 7 bases and J by 0 bases, 5 bases remained unmatched. This CDR3 comprises 14 residues. CDR3 in amino acids: CASTQAGASYEQYF. CDR3 DNA: TGTGCCAGCACTCAAGCGGGGGCCTCCTACGAGCAGTACTTC.

This chain uses TRBV5-6 with TRBJ1-6, with 8 bases fitting TRBD1. Germline V lookup: CDR1 SGHDT, CDR2 YYEEEE. V shed 4 bases, J shed 7 bases, and the junction held 7 bases outside the gene matches. The CDR3 extends over 15 amino acids. The CDR3 bases are TGTGCCAGCAGCGGCCAGAGGACAGGGAATTCACCCCTCCACTTT. This encodes CASSGQRTGNSPLHF.